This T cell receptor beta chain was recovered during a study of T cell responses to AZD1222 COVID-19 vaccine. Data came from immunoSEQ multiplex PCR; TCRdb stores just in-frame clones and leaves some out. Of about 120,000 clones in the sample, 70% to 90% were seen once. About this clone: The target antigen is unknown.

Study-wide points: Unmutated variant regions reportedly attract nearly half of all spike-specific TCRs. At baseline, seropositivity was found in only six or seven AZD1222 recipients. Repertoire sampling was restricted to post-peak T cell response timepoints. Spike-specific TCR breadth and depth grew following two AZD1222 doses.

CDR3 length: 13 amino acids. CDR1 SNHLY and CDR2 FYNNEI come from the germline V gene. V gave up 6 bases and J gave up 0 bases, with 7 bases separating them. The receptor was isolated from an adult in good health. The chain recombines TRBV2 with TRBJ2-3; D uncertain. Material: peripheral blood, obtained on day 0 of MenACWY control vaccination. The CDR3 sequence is CASSNPSTDTQYF. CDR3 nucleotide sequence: TGTGCCAGCAGCAACCCTAGCACAGATACGCAGTATTTT.